This record looks at one T cell receptor (beta chain) sequence and its context. This record belongs to a study of cytomegalovirus exposure and HLA in healthy donors. The PCR made use of 60 Vbeta and 13 Jbeta primers. TCRdb's table, derived via immunoSEQ multiplex PCR, lists solely in-frame clones and lacks some. The table for this sample gives 110,000 to 150,000 clones. This CDR3 is built from 13 residues. With 5 bases clipped from V and 4 bases from J, the junction kept 2 bases outside the gene matches. Germline V lookup: CDR1 SGHDN, CDR2 FVKESK. V gene TRBV14 combines with J gene TRBJ2-1; 7 positions agree with TRBD2. The sample consisted of PBMCs. The clonotype originates from a male donor in good health and CMV-seronegative. The CDR3 region is CASSWREYNEQFF. The CDR3, as DNA: TGTGCCAGCAGCTGGCGGGAGTACAATGAGCAGTTCTTC. Using reference TRBV14 and TRBJ2-1 for the parts outside the CDR3, the full variable domain is EAGVTQFPSHSVIEKGQTVTLRCDPISGHDNLYWYRRVMGKEIKFLLHFVKESKQDESGMPNNRFLAERTGGTYSTLKVQPAELEDSGVYFCASSWREYNEQFFGPGTRLTVL.